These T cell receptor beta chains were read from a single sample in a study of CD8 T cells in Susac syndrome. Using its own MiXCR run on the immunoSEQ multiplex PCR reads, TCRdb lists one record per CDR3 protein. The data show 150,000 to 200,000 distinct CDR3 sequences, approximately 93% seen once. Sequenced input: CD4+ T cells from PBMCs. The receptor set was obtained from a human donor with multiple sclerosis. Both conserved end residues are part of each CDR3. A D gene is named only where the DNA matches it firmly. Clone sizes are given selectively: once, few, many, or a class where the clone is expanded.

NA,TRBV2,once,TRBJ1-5,CASSYQGLGNQPQHF,TGTGCCAGCAGTTATCAGGGTTTGGGAAATCAGCCCCAGCATTTT
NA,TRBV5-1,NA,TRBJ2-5,CASSLFSREETQYF,TGCGCCAGCAGCTTATTCTCTAGGGAAGAGACCCAGTACTTC
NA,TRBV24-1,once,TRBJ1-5,CATSDSGAQPQHF,TGTGCCACCAGTGATTCAGGGGCTCAGCCCCAGCATTTT
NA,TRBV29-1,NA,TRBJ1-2,CSAGQSGGSGYTF,TGCAGCGCTGGCCAGTCCGGTGGGAGCGGCTACACCTTC
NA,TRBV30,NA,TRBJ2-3,CAGGGHLSTDTQYF,TGTGCGGGAGGGGGGCACCTTAGCACAGATACGCAGTATTTT
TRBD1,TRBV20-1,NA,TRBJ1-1,CSATGDRGNTEAFF,TGCAGTGCAACAGGGGACCGGGGGAACACTGAAGCTTTCTTT
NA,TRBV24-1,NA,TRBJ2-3,CATSGDSSSTDTQYF,TGTGCCACCAGTGGGGACTCTTCTTCCACAGATACGCAGTATTTT
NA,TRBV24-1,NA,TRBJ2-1,CATSDGGGNEQFF,TGTGCCACCAGTGATGGTGGCGGCAATGAGCAGTTCTTC
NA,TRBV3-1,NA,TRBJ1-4,CASSQEGGDGGKLFF,TGTGCCAGCAGCCAAGAGGGAGGAGACGGGGGGAAACTGTTTTTT
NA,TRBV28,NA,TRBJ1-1,CASRVNTEAFF,TGTGCCAGCAGAGTGAACACTGAAGCTTTCTTT
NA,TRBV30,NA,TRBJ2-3,CAWTADSWGGDTQYF,TGTGCCTGGACCGCGGACTCTTGGGGGGGCGATACGCAGTATTTT
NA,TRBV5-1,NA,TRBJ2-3,CASSLREQTWTDTQYF,TGCGCCAGCAGCCTTCGGGAGCAGACTTGGACAGATACGCAGTATTTT
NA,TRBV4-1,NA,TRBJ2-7,CASSQAHRTSYEQYF,TGCGCCAGCAGCCAAGCCCACAGAACTTCCTACGAGCAGTACTTC
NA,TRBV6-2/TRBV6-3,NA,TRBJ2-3,CASSHNKGDTQYF,TGTGCCAGCAGTCATAACAAGGGAGATACGCAGTATTTT
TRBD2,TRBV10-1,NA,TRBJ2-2,CASSGTSGLTGELFF,TGCGCCAGCAGCGGGACTAGCGGGCTTACCGGGGAGCTGTTTTTT
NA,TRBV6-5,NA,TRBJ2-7,CASSYATSYEQYF,TGTGCCAGCAGTTACGCCACCTCCTACGAGCAGTACTTC
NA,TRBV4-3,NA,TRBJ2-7,CASSQDGVRGSEYF,TGCGCCAGCAGCCAAGATGGAGTCAGGGGCAGCGAGTACTTC
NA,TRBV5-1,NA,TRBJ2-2,CASKGGDTGELFF,TGCGCCAGCAAAGGAGGGGACACCGGGGAGCTGTTTTTT
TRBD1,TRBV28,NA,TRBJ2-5,CASTFGTGYQETQYF,TGTGCCAGCACGTTCGGGACAGGCTATCAAGAGACCCAGTACTTC
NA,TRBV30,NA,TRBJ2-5,CAWSPPGRIRTQYF,TGTGCCTGGAGTCCCCCGGGGAGGATTCGGACCCAGTACTTC
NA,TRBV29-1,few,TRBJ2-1,CSVGYNEQFF,TGCAGCGTTGGTTACAATGAGCAGTTCTTC
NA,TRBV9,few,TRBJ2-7,CASSPGQSYEQYF,TGTGCCAGCAGCCCCGGACAGAGCTACGAGCAGTACTTC
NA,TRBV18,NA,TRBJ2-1,CASSPPMGYEQFF,TGTGCCAGCTCACCACCGATGGGCTATGAGCAGTTCTTC
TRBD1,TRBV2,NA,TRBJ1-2,CASRGDSDYGYTF,TGTGCCAGCAGGGGGGACAGCGACTATGGCTACACCTTC
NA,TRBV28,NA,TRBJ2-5,CASSQPPTQETQYF,TGTGCCAGCAGTCAGCCCCCCACCCAAGAGACCCAGTACTTC
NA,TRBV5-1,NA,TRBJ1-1,CASTFGGNTEAFF,TGCGCCAGCACATTTGGAGGGAACACTGAAGCTTTCTTT
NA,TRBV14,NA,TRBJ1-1,CASSPFLIRDGNTEAFF,TGTGCCAGCAGCCCGTTTCTCATAAGGGACGGGAACACTGAAGCTTTCTTT
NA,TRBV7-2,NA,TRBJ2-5,CASSRRAVQETQYF,TGTGCCAGCAGCAGACGCGCGGTACAAGAGACCCAGTACTTC
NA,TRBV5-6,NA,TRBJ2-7,CASSTPSGYTYEQYF,TGTGCCAGCAGTACCCCAAGCGGATACACCTACGAGCAGTACTTC
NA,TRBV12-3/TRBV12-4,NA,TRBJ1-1,CASSPVGDTEAFF,TGTGCCAGCAGTCCGGTCGGGGACACTGAAGCTTTCTTT
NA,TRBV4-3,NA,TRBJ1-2,CASSPTSRAVYGYTF,TGCGCCAGCAGCCCGACTTCACGGGCGGTGTATGGCTACACCTTC
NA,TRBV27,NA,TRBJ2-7,CASSILPGGSYEQYF,TGTGCCAGCAGTATTCTCCCCGGGGGATCCTACGAGCAGTACTTC
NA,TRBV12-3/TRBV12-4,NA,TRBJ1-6,CASSYTRTPNSPLHF,TGTGCCAGCAGTTACACTCGGACACCTAATTCACCCCTCCACTTT
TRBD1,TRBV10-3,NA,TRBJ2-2,CASRDRGFWIGELFF,TGTGCCAGCCGGGACAGGGGATTTTGGATCGGGGAGCTGTTTTTT
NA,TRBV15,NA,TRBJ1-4,CATSRDTGGSGEKLFF,TGTGCCACCAGCAGAGATACCGGGGGGTCTGGTGAAAAACTGTTTTTT
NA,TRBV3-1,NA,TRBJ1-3,CASSQDLRYSGNTIYF,TGTGCCAGCAGCCAAGATCTGAGGTACTCTGGAAACACCATATATTTT
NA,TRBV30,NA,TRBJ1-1,CAWSVASPRTFF,TGTGCCTGGAGTGTGGCCTCCCCACGGACTTTCTTT
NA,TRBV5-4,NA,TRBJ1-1,CASSLNWGTLNTEAFF,TGTGCCAGCAGCTTGAACTGGGGCACATTGAACACTGAAGCTTTCTTT
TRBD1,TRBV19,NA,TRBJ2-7,CASSALAGTGSDEQYF,TGTGCCAGTAGTGCTCTCGCCGGGACAGGTTCGGACGAGCAGTACTTC
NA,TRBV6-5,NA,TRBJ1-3,CASKKGNTIYF,TGTGCCAGCAAGAAAGGAAACACCATATATTTT
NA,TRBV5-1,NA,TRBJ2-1,CASSLWDLDNEQFF,TGCGCCAGCAGCCTGTGGGACTTGGACAATGAGCAGTTCTTC
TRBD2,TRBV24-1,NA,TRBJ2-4,CATPGRAGGPPAKNIQYF,TGTGCCACCCCCGGTCGCGCGGGAGGGCCCCCAGCCAAAAACATTCAGTACTTC
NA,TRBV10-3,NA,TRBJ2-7,CAISDPGGVTPYEQYF,TGTGCCATCAGTGATCCGGGGGGCGTCACCCCCTACGAGCAGTACTTC